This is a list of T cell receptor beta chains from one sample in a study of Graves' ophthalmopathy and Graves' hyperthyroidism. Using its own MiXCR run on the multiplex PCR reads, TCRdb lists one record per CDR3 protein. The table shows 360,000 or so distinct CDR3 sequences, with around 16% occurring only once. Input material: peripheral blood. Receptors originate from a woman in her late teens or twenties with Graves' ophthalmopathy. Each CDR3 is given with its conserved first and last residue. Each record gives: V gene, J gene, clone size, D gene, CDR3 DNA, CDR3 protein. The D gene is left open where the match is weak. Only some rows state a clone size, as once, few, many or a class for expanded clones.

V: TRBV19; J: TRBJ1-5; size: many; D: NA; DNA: TGTGCCAGTAGTATTTACAGGGTCGGGGCTAATCAGCCCCAGCATTTT; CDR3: CASSIYRVGANQPQHF
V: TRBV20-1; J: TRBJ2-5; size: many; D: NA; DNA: TGCAGTATACTGGTCGGCAGGATCGGCCAATTCCAAGAGACCCAGTACTTC; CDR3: CSILVGRIGQFQETQYF
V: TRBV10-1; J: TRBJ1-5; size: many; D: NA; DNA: TGCGCCACGGCCCCGGGTGGCAATCAGCCCCAGCATTTT; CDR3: CATAPGGNQPQHF
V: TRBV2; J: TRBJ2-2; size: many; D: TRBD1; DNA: TGTGCCAGCAGAACCGGGACAGGGGGCACCGGGGAGCTGTTTTTT; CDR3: CASRTGTGGTGELFF
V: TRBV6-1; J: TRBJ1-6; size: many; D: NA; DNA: TGTGCCAGCAGCCAGGGTTTGGGAAATTCACCCCTCCACTTT; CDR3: CASSQGLGNSPLHF
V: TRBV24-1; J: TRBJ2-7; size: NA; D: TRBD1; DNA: TGTGCCACCAGTGATCCGGACAGGGCGGGCGAGCAGTACTTC; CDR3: CATSDPDRAGEQYF
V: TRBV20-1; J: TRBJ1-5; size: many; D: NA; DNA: TGCAGTGCTAGTCCCGATCAGCCCCAGCATTTT; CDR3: CSASPDQPQHF
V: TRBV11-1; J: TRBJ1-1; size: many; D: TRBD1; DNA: TGTGCCAGCAGCTTGGGGACTTCGGGACAGGTAAAAGAAGTTTTCTTT; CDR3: CASSLGTSGQVKEVFF
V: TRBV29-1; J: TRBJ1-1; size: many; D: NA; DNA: TGCAGCGTTGACAGCCCTATTAACACTGAAGCTTTCTTT; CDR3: CSVDSPINTEAFF
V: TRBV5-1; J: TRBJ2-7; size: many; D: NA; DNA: TGCGCCAGCAGCTTGGATCCCGACTCCTACGAGCAGTACTTC; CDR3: CASSLDPDSYEQYF
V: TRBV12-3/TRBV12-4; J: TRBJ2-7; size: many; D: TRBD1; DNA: TGTGCCAGCAGTTTATCGATACGACAGGGCCACGAGCAGTACTTC; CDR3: CASSLSIRQGHEQYF
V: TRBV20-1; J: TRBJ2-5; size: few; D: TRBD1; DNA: TGCAGTGCTAGAGAATGGGGGACAGGGGGATTGTTGGAGACCCAGTACTTC; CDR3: CSAREWGTGGLLETQYF
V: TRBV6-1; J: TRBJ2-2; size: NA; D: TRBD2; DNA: TGTGCCAGCGAAGCGGGAAGAGCCGGGGAGCTGTTTTTT; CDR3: CASEAGRAGELFF
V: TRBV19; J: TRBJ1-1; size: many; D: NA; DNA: TGTGCCACCGACCGGAGTTGGAGTGGTGGGCCCACTGAAGCTTTCTTT; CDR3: CATDRSWSGGPTEAFF
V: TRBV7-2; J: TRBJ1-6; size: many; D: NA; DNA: TGTGCCAGCAGCTGGGGACGGTATAATTCACCCCTCCACTTT; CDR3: CASSWGRYNSPLHF
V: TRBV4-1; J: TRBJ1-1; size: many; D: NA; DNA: TGCGCCAGCAGTCAACCGGGACTTCCAATGAACACTGAAGCTTTCTTT; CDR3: CASSQPGLPMNTEAFF
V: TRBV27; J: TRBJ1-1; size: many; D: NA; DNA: TGTGCCAGCAGTGCCTTCCTGGTCCGCCCCGGGACTGAAGCTTTCTTT; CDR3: CASSAFLVRPGTEAFF
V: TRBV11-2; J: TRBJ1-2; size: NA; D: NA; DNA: TGTGCCAGCAGCCCTGGGGATGGTCCACGTCTTAGTATCGGCTACACCTTC; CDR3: CASSPGDGPRLSIGYTF
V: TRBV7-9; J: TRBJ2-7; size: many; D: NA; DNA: TGTGCCAGCAGCTTAATGTCGGGAACCTACGAGCAGTACTTC; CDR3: CASSLMSGTYEQYF
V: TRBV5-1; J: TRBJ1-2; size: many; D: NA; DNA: TGCGCCAGCAGCTTCGGTCAGGGCCTCGGCTATGGCTACACCTTC; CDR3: CASSFGQGLGYGYTF
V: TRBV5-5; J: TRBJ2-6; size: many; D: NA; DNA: TGTGCCAGCAGCTTGGGTAATGCGGGGGCCAACGTCCTGACTTTC; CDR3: CASSLGNAGANVLTF
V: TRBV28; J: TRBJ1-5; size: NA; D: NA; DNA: TGTGCCAGCAGTTTACGGGGGGGGGCCCGGCCCCAGCATTTT; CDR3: CASSLRGGARPQHF
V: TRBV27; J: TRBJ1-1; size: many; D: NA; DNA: TGTGCCAGCAGTTTATCGGGACGGGGGGAAGCTTTCTTT; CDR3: CASSLSGRGEAFF
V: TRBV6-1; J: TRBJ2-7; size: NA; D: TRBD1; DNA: TGTGCCAGCAGTGATTTTGGACAGGGGCGCTACGAGCAGTACTTC; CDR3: CASSDFGQGRYEQYF
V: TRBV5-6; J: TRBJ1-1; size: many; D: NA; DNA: TGTGCCAGCAGCCGGGGGACCACTGAAGCTTTCTTT; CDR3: CASSRGTTEAFF
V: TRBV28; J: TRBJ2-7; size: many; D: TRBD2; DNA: TGTGCCATCACGGGGGGGATGAGGAACGAGCAGTACTTC; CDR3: CAITGGMRNEQYF
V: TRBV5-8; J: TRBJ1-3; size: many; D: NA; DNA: TGTGCCAGCAGCTTGGCCTCAAACACCATATATTTT; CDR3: CASSLASNTIYF
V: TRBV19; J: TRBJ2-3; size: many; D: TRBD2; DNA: TGTGCCAGTAGTCCCGTGCTAGGGCGGGAGAACACAGATACGCAGTATTTT; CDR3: CASSPVLGRENTDTQYF
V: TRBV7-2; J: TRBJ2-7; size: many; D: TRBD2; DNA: TGTGCCAGCAGCTCAACTAGCGGGGGGCAATACGAGCAGTACTTC; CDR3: CASSSTSGGQYEQYF
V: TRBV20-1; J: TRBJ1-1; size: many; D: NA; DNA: TGCAGTGCTAGAGCCCGACAGGCGCTAAACACTGAAGCTTTCTTT; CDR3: CSARARQALNTEAFF
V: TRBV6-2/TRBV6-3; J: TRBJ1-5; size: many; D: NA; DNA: TGTGCCAGCAGTTACTTCGAGGACCCTATCAATCAGCCCCAGCATTTT; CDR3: CASSYFEDPINQPQHF
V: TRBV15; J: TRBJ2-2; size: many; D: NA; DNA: TGTGCCACCAGCATCCTGGGGGACGGCGGGGAGCTGTTTTTT; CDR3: CATSILGDGGELFF
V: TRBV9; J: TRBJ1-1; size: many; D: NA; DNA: TGTGCCAGCAGCGCTCCAGGAGTCGAAGCTTTCTTT; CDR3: CASSAPGVEAFF
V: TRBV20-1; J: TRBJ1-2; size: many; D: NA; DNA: TGCAGTGCTAGAGATGGGCAGGGCGGTGGCTACACCTTC; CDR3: CSARDGQGGGYTF
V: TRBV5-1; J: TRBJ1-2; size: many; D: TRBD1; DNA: TGCGCCAGCAGCTTGGAGCAGGGGGCGCAAGGCTACACCTTC; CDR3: CASSLEQGAQGYTF
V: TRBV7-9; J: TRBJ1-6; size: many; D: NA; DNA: TGTGCCAGCAGCCCGAGGACGGCCTCCTATAATTCACCCCTCCACTTT; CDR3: CASSPRTASYNSPLHF
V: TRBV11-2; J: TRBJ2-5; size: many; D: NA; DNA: TGTGCCAGCAGCCAGGAGGGGAACCAAGAGACCCAGTACTTC; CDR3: CASSQEGNQETQYF
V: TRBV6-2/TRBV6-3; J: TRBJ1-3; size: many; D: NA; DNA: TGTGCCAGCAGTTACTCGAGCGTCCAGCTGAGCTCTGGAAACACCATATATTTT; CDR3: CASSYSSVQLSSGNTIYF
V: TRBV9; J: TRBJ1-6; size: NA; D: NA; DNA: TGTGCCAGCAGCGTAGGGATGGATAATTCACCCCTCCACTTT; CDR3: CASSVGMDNSPLHF
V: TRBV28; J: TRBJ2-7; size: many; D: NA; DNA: TGTGCCAGCAGCTTTCGACAGGACTACGAGCAGTACTTC; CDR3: CASSFRQDYEQYF
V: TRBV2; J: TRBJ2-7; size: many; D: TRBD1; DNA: TGTGCCAGCAGGACAGGGGCCCCCTACGAGCAGTACTTC; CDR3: CASRTGAPYEQYF
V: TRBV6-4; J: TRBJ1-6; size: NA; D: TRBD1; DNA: TGTGCCAGCGGAAGGACAGGGGGGGATAATTCACCCCTCCACTTT; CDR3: CASGRTGGDNSPLHF
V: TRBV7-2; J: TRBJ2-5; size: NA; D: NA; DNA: TGTGCCAGCAGCTTAGGAGCTCGGGAAGAGACCCAGTACTTC; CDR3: CASSLGAREETQYF
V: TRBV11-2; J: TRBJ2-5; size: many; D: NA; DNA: TGTGCCAGCAGCTTTTCTCGCAGGGGACGTCAAGAGACCCAGTACTTC; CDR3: CASSFSRRGRQETQYF
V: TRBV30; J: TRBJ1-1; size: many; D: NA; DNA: TGTGCCTGGAGCCCCGGTAGCGCCACTGAAGCTTTCTTT; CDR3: CAWSPGSATEAFF
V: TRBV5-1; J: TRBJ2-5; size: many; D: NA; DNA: TGCGCCAGCAGTATGCAGGGGGGACAAGAGACCCAGTACTTC; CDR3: CASSMQGGQETQYF
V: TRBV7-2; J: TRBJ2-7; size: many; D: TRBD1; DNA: TGTGCCAGCAGCCCAGGACAGGTATCTTCCTACGAGCAGTACTTC; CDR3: CASSPGQVSSYEQYF